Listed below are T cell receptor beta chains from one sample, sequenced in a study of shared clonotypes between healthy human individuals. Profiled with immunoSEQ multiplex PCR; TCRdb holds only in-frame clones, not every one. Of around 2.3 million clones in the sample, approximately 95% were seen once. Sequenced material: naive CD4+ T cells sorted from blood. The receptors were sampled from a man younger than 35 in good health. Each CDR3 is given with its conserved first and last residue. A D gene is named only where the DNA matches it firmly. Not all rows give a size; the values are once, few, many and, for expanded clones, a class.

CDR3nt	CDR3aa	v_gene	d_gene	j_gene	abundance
TGTGCCAGCAGCCAAGATATTTCCAACAGGGAGACCCAGTACTTC	CASSQDISNRETQYF	TRBV4-2	-	TRBJ2-5	-
TGTGCCAGCTCACCCAGACAGACAATGAACACTGAAGCTTTCTTT	CASSPRQTMNTEAFF	TRBV18	-	TRBJ1-1	-
TGTGCCAGCAGTTCCGGTAACTATGGCTACACCTTC	CASSSGNYGYTF	TRBV6-5	-	TRBJ1-2	-
TGCGCCAGCAGCTTAGGGGGCGGATCTAATGAGCAGTTCTTC	CASSLGGGSNEQFF	TRBV5-1	TRBD1	TRBJ2-1	-
TGTGCCAGCAGCTTCCGGGACGGAGCCTACGAGCAGTACTTC	CASSFRDGAYEQYF	TRBV7-8	-	TRBJ2-7	-
TGTGCCATCAGTGATTTGGGGGCCAGCTCCTACAATGAGCAGTTCTTC	CAISDLGASSYNEQFF	TRBV10-3	-	TRBJ2-1	-
TGCGCCAGCAGCTTGGGGGTAGCGGGACGCACAGATACGCAGTATTTT	CASSLGVAGRTDTQYF	TRBV5-1	TRBD2	TRBJ2-3	-
TGCGCCAGCAGCCAAGTAAGGGGCGCAGAAAACACCATATATTTT	CASSQVRGAENTIYF	TRBV4-1	-	TRBJ1-3	-
TGTGCCATCAGTGATGGTGGGCGGGGGGGCGAAAGCATTCAGTACTTC	CAISDGGRGGESIQYF	TRBV10-3	TRBD2	TRBJ2-4	-
TGTGCCCGACACACTAGCGGGAGCTACGAGCAGTACTTC	CARHTSGSYEQYF	TRBV19	TRBD2	TRBJ2-7	-
TGTGCCAGCCATACGGGGACAGCGGGCTCCTACGAGCAGTACTTC	CASHTGTAGSYEQYF	TRBV28	-	TRBJ2-7	-
TGTGCCAGCAGTGGGGACAGTGGGCTCGTGCAGTACTTC	CASSGDSGLVQYF	TRBV2	TRBD1	TRBJ2-7	few
TGTGCCAGCAGCTTGGTCGGGACTAGCGGGACCGGCGGGGAGCTGTTTTTT	CASSLVGTSGTGGELFF	TRBV7-2	TRBD2	TRBJ2-2	-
TGTGCCAGCAGTTTGAAGCTCCTCTCGTACGAGCAGTACTTC	CASSLKLLSYEQYF	TRBV28	-	TRBJ2-7	-
TGTGCCAGCAGTTCCCTCCGGACAGGATTTAATGGATTCAACTATGGCTACACCTTC	CASSSLRTGFNGFNYGYTF	TRBV28	TRBD1	TRBJ1-2	-
TGTGCCAGCAGCTTAAGGGGGACCCAAGAGACCCAGTACTTC	CASSLRGTQETQYF	TRBV7-2	-	TRBJ2-5	-
TGCAGCGTTGATTTAGAGAACTATGGCTACACCTTC	CSVDLENYGYTF	TRBV29-1	-	TRBJ1-2	-
TGTGCCAGTAGTACCGGGGGACTAGCCCTATACAATGAGCAGTTCTTC	CASSTGGLALYNEQFF	TRBV19	TRBD2	TRBJ2-1	-
TGTGCCAGCAGCAAAGAGGAGGGGGCTTCTGGAAACACCATATATTTT	CASSKEEGASGNTIYF	TRBV21-1	-	TRBJ1-3	once
TGTGCCAGCAGTGACAGGACGCAGGACCAGCCCCAGCATTTT	CASSDRTQDQPQHF	TRBV6-6	-	TRBJ1-5	-
TGCGCCAGCAGCTTGGAACCCCGGGGTGAGACTGGAAACACCATATATTTT	CASSLEPRGETGNTIYF	TRBV5-1	-	TRBJ1-3	-
TGTGCCAGCAGTCCAAGGGACAGAACCGAGCAGTACTTC	CASSPRDRTEQYF	TRBV6-7	TRBD1	TRBJ2-7	-
TGCAGCGTTGAAGTTCAGGGGTTTCAGACTGAAGCTTTCTTT	CSVEVQGFQTEAFF	TRBV29-1	-	TRBJ1-1	once
TGTGCCATAGCGACTAGAATTCTTTACGAGCAGTACTTC	CAIATRILYEQYF	TRBV10-3	-	TRBJ2-7	-
TGTGCCAGCTCACCACGAGGGACTAGCGATACCACAGATACGCAGTATTTT	CASSPRGTSDTTDTQYF	TRBV18	TRBD2	TRBJ2-3	once
TGTGCCAGCAGCCTGAGCGGGGGACTCTCCTACGAGCAGTACTTC	CASSLSGGLSYEQYF	TRBV5-4	TRBD2	TRBJ2-7	-
TGTGCCACCAGCAGAGGGGCTAGCGGGGGTCAAGAGACCCAGTACTTC	CATSRGASGGQETQYF	TRBV15	TRBD2	TRBJ2-5	-
TGTGCCACTTCGACAGGGGCCTCCTACGAGCAGTACTTC	CATSTGASYEQYF	TRBV6-5	TRBD1	TRBJ2-7	-
TGCGCCAGCAGCCAAGATACAAGCGGGGGGGCCTTAGATACGCAGTATTTT	CASSQDTSGGALDTQYF	TRBV4-1	TRBD2	TRBJ2-3	-
TGTGCCAGCAGTGTCACAGGGGGCGCTTATGGCTACACCTTC	CASSVTGGAYGYTF	TRBV6-1	TRBD1	TRBJ1-2	once
TGCGCCAGCACCCCCGGGGGCGGGGTTGGCATCACCGGGGAGCTGTTTTTT	CASTPGGGVGITGELFF	TRBV5-1	-	TRBJ2-2	-
TGTGCCAGCAGTTTAAAACAGGTGCCAAAACTGTTTTTT	CASSLKQVPKLFF	TRBV28	-	TRBJ1-4	-
TGTGCCAGCAGCTTAGCGGTACTAGAGACCCAGTACTTC	CASSLAVLETQYF	TRBV7-2	-	TRBJ2-5	-
TGTGCCAGTACGGGGCTGGGCAGCAAGAACTATGGCTACACCTTC	CASTGLGSKNYGYTF	TRBV19	-	TRBJ1-2	-
TGTGCCAGCATCGGACAGGGGACTGGAAAACTGTTTTTT	CASIGQGTGKLFF	TRBV2	TRBD1	TRBJ1-4	-
TGTGCCAGCAGTGAATATAGTGGGTTTGTCGATTCACCCCTCCACTTT	CASSEYSGFVDSPLHF	TRBV6-1	-	TRBJ1-6	-
TGTGCCAGCAGCGTAGGGTCTAGCGGGGGGCTTCAAGAGACCCAGTACTTC	CASSVGSSGGLQETQYF	TRBV9	TRBD2	TRBJ2-5	once
TGTGGTTGCTGGAACTACGAGCAGTACTTC	CGCWNYEQYF	TRBV19	-	TRBJ2-7	once
TGCGCCAGCAGCCACGAACTTCTGACTGAAGCTTTCTTT	CASSHELLTEAFF	TRBV5-1	-	TRBJ1-1	-
TGTGCCAGCAGCGCAGCTGGGGCTAAGAACACTGAAGCTTTCTTT	CASSAAGAKNTEAFF	TRBV25-1	-	TRBJ1-1	-
TGTGCCAGCAGCTCCACTCGGACAGGGCCGAACACCGGGGAGCTGTTTTTT	CASSSTRTGPNTGELFF	TRBV7-2	TRBD1	TRBJ2-2	-
TGTGCCAGCAGCTTGGTACAGGGGACTCCCTATGGCTACACCTTC	CASSLVQGTPYGYTF	TRBV5-6	TRBD1	TRBJ1-2	-
TGTGCCAGCAGTGAAGCCTGGAGGCCTTCCTACGAGCAGTACTTC	CASSEAWRPSYEQYF	TRBV6-1	-	TRBJ2-7	-
TGTGCCAGCTCACCAGCAGGGAGCTCCTATAATTCACCCCTCCACTTT	CASSPAGSSYNSPLHF	TRBV18	-	TRBJ1-6	-
TGTGCCAGCAGCTTATACGGGCGGGAGCGGACCGGGGAGCTGTTTTTT	CASSLYGRERTGELFF	TRBV11-3	TRBD2	TRBJ2-2	-
TGTGCCAGCAGCTTGGGCTCTGGCTTGGGCTACACCTTC	CASSLGSGLGYTF	TRBV5-4	-	TRBJ1-2	few
TGTGCCAGCAGTTCTCCGGGACAGTGGTCCTACGAGCAGTACTTC	CASSSPGQWSYEQYF	TRBV28	TRBD1	TRBJ2-7	-
TGTGCCAGCAGCCCTAGGTCCGGGCGAGAGACCCAGTACTTC	CASSPRSGRETQYF	TRBV14	-	TRBJ2-5	-